The source of this TCR beta chain is a study of blood T cell repertoires in COVID-19. As for the study in general: The United States, Italy and Spain provided the acute and convalescent COVID-19 samples. Sources were T cells, B-cell-depleted T cells, or PBMCs; the material itself was cDNA or gDNA.

In the source study's methods: From reference gene primer amplification, estimates of nucleated cell counts were derived. Assay used: immunoSEQ multiplex PCR; TCRdb lists only in-frame clones, some missing. That table furnishes V, J and clone size, whereas the DNA furnished D and trimming. The sample has around 300,000 clones, over 80% seen once; the top ten hold roughly 5.9%. Deletions cut 4 bases from V and 9 bases from J, with 16 bases between. The germline CDR1 and CDR2 sequences are MNHEY and SVGEGT. This CDR3 is 14 amino acids long. The sample was peripheral blood. V and J are TRBV6-2 or TRBV6-3 and TRBJ1-5; no clear D gene. The receptor comes from a woman in her 50s with COVID-19, enrolled during active disease. CDR3 nucleotide sequence: TGTGCCAGCAGTTCTCCGGGGTCGAATTCGCCCCAGCATTTT. Protein sequence: CASSSPGSNSPQHF.